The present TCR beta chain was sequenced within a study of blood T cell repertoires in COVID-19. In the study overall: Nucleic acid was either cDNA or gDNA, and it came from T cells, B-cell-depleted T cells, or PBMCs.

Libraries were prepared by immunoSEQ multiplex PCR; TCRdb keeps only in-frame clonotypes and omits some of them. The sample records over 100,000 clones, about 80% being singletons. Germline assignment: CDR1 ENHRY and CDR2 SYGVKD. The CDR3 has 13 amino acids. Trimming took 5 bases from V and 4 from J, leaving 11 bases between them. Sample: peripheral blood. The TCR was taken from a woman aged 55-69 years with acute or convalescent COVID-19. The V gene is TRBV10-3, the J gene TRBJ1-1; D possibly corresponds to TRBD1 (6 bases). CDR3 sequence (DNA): TGTGCCATCAGTACCGGGACACTCACTGAAGCTTTCTTT. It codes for CAISTGTLTEAFF.